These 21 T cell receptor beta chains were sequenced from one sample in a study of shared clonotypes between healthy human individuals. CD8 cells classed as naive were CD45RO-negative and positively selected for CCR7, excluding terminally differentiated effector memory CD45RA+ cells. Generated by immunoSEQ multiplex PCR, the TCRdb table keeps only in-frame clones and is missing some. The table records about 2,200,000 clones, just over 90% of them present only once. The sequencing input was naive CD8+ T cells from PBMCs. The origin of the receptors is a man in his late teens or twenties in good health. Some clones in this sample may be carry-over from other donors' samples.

The CDR3 DNA follows: TGTGCCAGCAGCACGTCAGGGGTTTCGAGCACAGATACGCAGTATTTT. It yields the protein CASSTSGVSSTDTQYF. V gene TRBV7-3 combines with J gene TRBJ2-3, with D tentatively TRBD1 (6 bases). V was clipped by 5 bases and J by 0 bases, with 15 bases between them. The length of the CDR3 is 16 residues. From germline, CDR1 is SGHTA and CDR2 FQGTGA.

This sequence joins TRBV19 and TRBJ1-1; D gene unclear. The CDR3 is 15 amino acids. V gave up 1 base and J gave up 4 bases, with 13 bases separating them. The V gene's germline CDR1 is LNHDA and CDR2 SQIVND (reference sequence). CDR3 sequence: CASSIAREKGTEAFF. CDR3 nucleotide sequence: TGTGCCAGTAGTATAGCTAGGGAGAAGGGCACTGAAGCTTTCTTT.

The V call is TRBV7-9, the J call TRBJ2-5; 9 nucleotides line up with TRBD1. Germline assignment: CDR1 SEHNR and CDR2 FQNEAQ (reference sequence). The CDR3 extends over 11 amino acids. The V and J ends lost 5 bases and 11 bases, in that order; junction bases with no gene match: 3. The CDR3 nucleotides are TGTGCCAGCAGCCTGACAGGGGGTCAGTACTTC. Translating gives CASSLTGGQYF.

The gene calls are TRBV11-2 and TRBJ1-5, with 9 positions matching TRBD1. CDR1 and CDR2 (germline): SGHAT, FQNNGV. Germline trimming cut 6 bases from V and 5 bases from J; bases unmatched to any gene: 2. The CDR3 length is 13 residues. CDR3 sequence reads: CASSGTGYQPQHF. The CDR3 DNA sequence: TGTGCCAGCAGTGGGACAGGGTATCAGCCCCAGCATTTT.

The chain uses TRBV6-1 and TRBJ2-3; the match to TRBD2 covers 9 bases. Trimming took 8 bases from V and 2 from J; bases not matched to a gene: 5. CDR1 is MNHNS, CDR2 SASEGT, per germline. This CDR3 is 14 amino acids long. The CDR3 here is CASEASGNTDTQYF. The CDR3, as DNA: TGTGCCAGCGAGGCTAGCGGGAACACAGATACGCAGTATTTT.

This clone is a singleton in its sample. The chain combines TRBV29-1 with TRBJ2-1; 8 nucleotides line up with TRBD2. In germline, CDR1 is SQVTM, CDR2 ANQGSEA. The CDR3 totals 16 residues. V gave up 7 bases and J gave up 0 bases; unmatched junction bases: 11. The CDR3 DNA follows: TGCAGCGCGGAAGGGGTAGCGGGGCGCTCCTACAATGAGCAGTTCTTC. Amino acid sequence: CSAEGVAGRSYNEQFF.

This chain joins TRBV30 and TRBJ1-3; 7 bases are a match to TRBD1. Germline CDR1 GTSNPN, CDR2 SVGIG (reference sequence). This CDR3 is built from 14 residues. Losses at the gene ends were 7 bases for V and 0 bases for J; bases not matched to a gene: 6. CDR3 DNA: TGTGCCTTAATTGGGACAGTCTCTGGAAACACCATATATTTT. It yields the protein CALIGTVSGNTIYF.

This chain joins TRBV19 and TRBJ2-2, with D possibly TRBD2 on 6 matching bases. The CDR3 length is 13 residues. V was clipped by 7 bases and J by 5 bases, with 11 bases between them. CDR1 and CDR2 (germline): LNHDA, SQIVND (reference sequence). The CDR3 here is CASKEAGTGELFF. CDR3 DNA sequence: TGTGCCAGTAAAGAGGCGGGGACCGGGGAGCTGTTTTTT. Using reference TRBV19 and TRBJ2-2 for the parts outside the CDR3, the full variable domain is DGGITQSPKYLFRKEGQNVTLSCEQNLNHDAMYWYRQDPGQGLRLIYYSQIVNDFQKGDIAEGYSVSREKKESFPLTVTSAQKNPTAFYLCASKEAGTGELFFGEGSRLTVL.

CDR3 residues: CAISESWSAPPSGNTARSYEQYF. CDR3 nucleotides: TGTGCCATCAGTGAGTCTTGGTCCGCTCCTCCTAGCGGGAACACCGCTCGGTCCTACGAGCAGTACTTC. V usage is TRBV10-3 and J usage is TRBJ2-7, with 9 bases that match TRBD2. Looked up from germline, CDR1 is ENHRY and CDR2 is SYGVKD. The CDR3 totals 23 residues. J was trimmed by 1 base and V by 0 bases; bases with no gene match: 25.

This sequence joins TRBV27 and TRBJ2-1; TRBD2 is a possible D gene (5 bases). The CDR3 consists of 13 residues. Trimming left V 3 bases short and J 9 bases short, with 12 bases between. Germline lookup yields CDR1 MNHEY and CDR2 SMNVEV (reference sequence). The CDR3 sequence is CASSLRVGLEQFF. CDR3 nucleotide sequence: TGTGCCAGCAGTTTGAGGGTGGGCCTTGAGCAGTTCTTC.

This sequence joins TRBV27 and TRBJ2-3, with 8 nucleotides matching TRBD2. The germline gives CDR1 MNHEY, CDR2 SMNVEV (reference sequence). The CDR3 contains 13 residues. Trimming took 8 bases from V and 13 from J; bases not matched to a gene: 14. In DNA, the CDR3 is TGTGCCAGCGCTCGCGGGGGGAGAGTGTGGGAGTATTTT. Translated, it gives CASARGGRVWEYF.

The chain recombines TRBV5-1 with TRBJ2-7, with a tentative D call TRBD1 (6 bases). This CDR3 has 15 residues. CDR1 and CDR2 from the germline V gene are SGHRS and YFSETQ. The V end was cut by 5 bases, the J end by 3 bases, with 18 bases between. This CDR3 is CASSQGGRGFYEQYF. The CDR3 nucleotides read TGCGCCAGCAGTCAAGGGGGTAGGGGATTCTACGAGCAGTACTTC.

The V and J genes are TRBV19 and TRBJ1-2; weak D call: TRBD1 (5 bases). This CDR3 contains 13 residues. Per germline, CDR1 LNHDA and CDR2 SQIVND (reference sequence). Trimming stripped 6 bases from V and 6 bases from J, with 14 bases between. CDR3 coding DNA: TGTGCCAGTAGCAGGGCGCCCATGGATGGCTACACCTTC. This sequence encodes CASSRAPMDGYTF.

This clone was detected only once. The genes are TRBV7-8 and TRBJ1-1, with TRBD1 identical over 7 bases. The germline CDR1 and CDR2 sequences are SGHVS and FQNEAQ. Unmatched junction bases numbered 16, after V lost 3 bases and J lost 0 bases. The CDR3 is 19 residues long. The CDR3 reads CASSFGTAVLSYMNTEAFF. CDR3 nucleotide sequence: TGTGCCAGCAGCTTCGGGACAGCTGTTCTCTCTTACATGAACACTGAAGCTTTCTTT.

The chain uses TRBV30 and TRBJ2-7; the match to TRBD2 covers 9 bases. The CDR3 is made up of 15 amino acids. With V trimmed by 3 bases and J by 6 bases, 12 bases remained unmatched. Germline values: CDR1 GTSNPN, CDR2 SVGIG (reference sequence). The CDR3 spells CAWRTFSGSSREQYF. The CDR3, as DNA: TGTGCCTGGAGGACATTTAGCGGGAGTAGTCGCGAGCAGTACTTC.

For the CDR3, the DNA is TGTGCCAGCAGTCAAACGCCGGGCCGAACACCAGAGCAGTACTTC. It encodes CASSQTPGRTPEQYF. The chain links TRBV4-2 to TRBJ2-7; no reliable D call. This CDR3 contains 15 residues. The V end was cut by 6 bases, the J end by 7 bases, with 22 bases between. CDR1 and CDR2 from the germline V gene are LGHNA and YNFKEQ.

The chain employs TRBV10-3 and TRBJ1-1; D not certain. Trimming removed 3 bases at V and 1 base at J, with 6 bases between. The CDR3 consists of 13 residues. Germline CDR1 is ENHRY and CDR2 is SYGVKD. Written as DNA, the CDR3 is TGTGCCATCAGTGATCAAGGGAACACTGAAGCTTTCTTT. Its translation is CAISDQGNTEAFF.

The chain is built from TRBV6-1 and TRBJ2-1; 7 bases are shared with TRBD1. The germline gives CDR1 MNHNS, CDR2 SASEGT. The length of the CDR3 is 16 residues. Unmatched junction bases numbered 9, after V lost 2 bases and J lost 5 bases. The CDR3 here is CASSESERDSNNEQFF. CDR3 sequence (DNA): TGTGCCAGCAGTGAATCCGAACGGGACAGCAACAATGAGCAGTTCTTC.

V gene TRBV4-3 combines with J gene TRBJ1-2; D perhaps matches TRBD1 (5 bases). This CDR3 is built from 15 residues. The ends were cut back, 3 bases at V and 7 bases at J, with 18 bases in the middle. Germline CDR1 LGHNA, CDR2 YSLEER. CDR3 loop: CASSQTDRLRGGYTF. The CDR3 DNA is TGCGCCAGCAGCCAGACCGACAGATTGAGGGGTGGCTACACCTTC.

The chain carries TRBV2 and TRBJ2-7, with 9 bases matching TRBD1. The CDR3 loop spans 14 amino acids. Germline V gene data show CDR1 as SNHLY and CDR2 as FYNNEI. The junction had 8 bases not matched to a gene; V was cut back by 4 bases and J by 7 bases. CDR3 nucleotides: TGTGCCAGCAGTGTACGGGACAGGGTATATGAGCAGTACTTC. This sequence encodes CASSVRDRVYEQYF.

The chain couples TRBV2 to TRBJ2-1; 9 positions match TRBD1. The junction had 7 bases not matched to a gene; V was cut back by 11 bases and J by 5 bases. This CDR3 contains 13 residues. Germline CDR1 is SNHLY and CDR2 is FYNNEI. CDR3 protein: CAGGDRDHNEQFF. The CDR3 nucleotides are TGTGCCGGGGGGGACAGGGACCACAATGAGCAGTTCTTC.